The 30 T cell receptor beta chains given below trace back to one sample, sequenced in a study of T cell responses to AZD1222 COVID-19 vaccine. Here immunoSEQ multiplex PCR was the method, and the copy in TCRdb shows in-frame clones only, minus some. The top ten hold roughly 5.1% of the sample, which has about 83,000 clones, approximately 90% seen once. Sequencing used peripheral blood, obtained on day 0 of MenACWY control vaccination. All receptors come from an adult in good health.

This chain connects TRBV27 to TRBJ2-2; D gene uncertain. V was pared by 8 bases and J by 0 bases, with 13 bases between. The CDR3 contains 15 residues. CDR1 MNHEY and CDR2 SMNVEV come from the germline V gene (reference sequence). CDR3 coding DNA: TGTGCCAGCCGGCCGACGGTGTCGAACACCGGGGAGCTGTTTTTT. This encodes CASRPTVSNTGELFF.

This clone has a single count. V and J are TRBV5-1 and TRBJ2-2; D remains ambiguous. The germline gives CDR1 SGHRS, CDR2 YFSETQ. CDR3 length: 15 amino acids. Trimming removed 0 bases at V and 8 bases at J, with 14 bases between. CDR3 DNA sequence: TGCGCCAGCAGCTTGGTAATAGGAAGTGGTGGGGAGCTGTTTTTT. Encoded protein: CASSLVIGSGGELFF. The entire variable domain, with the rest obtained from reference TRBV5-1 and TRBJ2-2, is as follows: KAGVTQTPRYLIKTRGQQVTLSCSPISGHRSVSWYQQTPGQGLQFLFEYFSETQRNKGNFPGRFSGRQFSNSRSEMNVSTLELGDSALYLCASSLVIGSGGELFFGEGSRLTVL.

This clone came up a few times. The V call is TRBV4-2, the J call TRBJ1-6, with D tentatively TRBD1 (6 bases). Germline CDR1 is LGHNA and CDR2 is YNFKEQ. Trimming left V 4 bases short and J 7 bases short, with 11 bases between. CDR3 length: 14 residues. The CDR3 DNA reads as TGTGCCAGCAGCCCAGCAGGGGACAATTCACCCCTCCACTTT. It translates to CASSPAGDNSPLHF.

V gene TRBV20-1 combines with J gene TRBJ1-2; D is ambiguous. Germline values: CDR1 DFQATT, CDR2 SNEGSKA (reference sequence). V shed 4 bases and J shed 10 bases, with 13 bases lying between them. The CDR3 has 11 residues. CDR3 DNA sequence: TGCAGTGCTAATATAAGAAGGCACTACACCTTC. It encodes CSANIRRHYTF.

The chain employs TRBV18 and TRBJ1-1; the match to TRBD1 covers 7 bases. Germline trimming cut 5 bases from V and 2 bases from J; bases unmatched to any gene: 8. Germline lookup yields CDR1 KGHSH and CDR2 LQKENI. The CDR3 consists of 15 residues. CDR3 nucleotide sequence: TGTGCCAGCTCAGTCGGGACAGTCATTAACACTGAAGCTTTCTTT. Translated, it gives CASSVGTVINTEAFF.

This rearrangement joins TRBV7-9 to TRBJ2-7; TRBD1 agrees at 8 bases. The CDR3 runs to 14 residues. With V trimmed by 5 bases and J by 4 bases, 7 bases remained unmatched. Germline CDR1 is SEHNR and CDR2 is FQNEAQ (reference sequence). CDR3 nucleotide sequence: TGTGCCAGCAGCCCCAGGGGGCCGGAGTACGAGCAGTACTTC. Translating it yields CASSPRGPEYEQYF.

CDR3 coding DNA: TGCGCCAGCAGCCAATGGGGCGGGACCTCCACAGATACGCAGTATTTT. Translating it yields CASSQWGGTSTDTQYF. V usage is TRBV4-1 and J usage is TRBJ2-3, with D tentatively TRBD2 (6 bases). The germline gives CDR1 MGHRA, CDR2 YSYEKL. The CDR3 is 16 amino acids. V lost 2 bases, J lost 2 bases, and 14 bases lay in between.

This chain joins TRBV7-9 and TRBJ1-1; TRBD1 aligns across 10 bases. Trimming cost V 4 bases and J 1 base; bases outside gene matches: 3. Germline V lookup: CDR1 SEHNR, CDR2 FQNEAQ (reference sequence). The CDR3 loop spans 15 amino acids. The CDR3 loop is CASSSWTGGNTEAFF. DNA of the CDR3: TGTGCCAGCAGCTCCTGGACAGGGGGGAACACTGAAGCTTTCTTT.

The chain recombines TRBV11-2 with TRBJ2-1; perhaps TRBD2 as D (6 bases). Trimming shortened V by 5 bases and J by 6 bases, and 11 bases separated the two germline ends. Germline assignment: CDR1 SGHAT and CDR2 FQNNGV. This CDR3 region has 13 residues. The CDR3 loop reads CASSIGLPNEQFF. DNA of the CDR3: TGTGCCAGCAGCATCGGACTACCCAATGAGCAGTTCTTC.

This chain uses TRBV12-3 or TRBV12-4 with TRBJ2-7; D assignment may be TRBD1 or TRBD2 (6 bases each). The V gene lost 6 bases and the J gene lost 4 bases, with 13 bases spanning the gap. The CDR3 extends over 13 amino acids. The CDR3 spells CASRGGRKYEQYF. The CDR3 DNA reads as TGTGCCAGCAGAGGGGGGAGAAAGTACGAGCAGTACTTC.

This chain joins TRBV2 and TRBJ1-6, with D possibly TRBD1 on 5 matching bases. Germline CDR1 reads SNHLY; CDR2 reads FYNNEI. Trimming pared 4 bases from V and 7 bases from J, leaving 11 bases between. This CDR3 spans 14 amino acids. The CDR3 DNA follows: TGTGCCAGCAGTGTAGCCAGGGAAAATTCACCCCTCCACTTT. It codes for CASSVARENSPLHF.

V is TRBV5-1 and J is TRBJ2-7, with TRBD2 as a possible D gene (5 bases). This CDR3 has 18 residues. Trimming pared 0 bases from V and 0 bases from J, leaving 19 bases between. Germline V CDR1 and CDR2: SGHRS, YFSETQ. CDR3: CASSLGGSALLSSYEQYF. CDR3 bases: TGCGCCAGCAGCTTGGGGGGTAGCGCGTTACTCAGCTCCTACGAGCAGTACTTC.

The V gene is TRBV29-1, the J gene TRBJ1-2, with D unresolved. This CDR3 spans 11 amino acids. CDR1 and CDR2 from the germline V gene are SQVTM and ANQGSEA. V was clipped by 3 bases and J by 6 bases, with 8 bases between them. DNA for the CDR3: TGCAGCGTTGAGGGGAGCCATGGCTACACCTTC. Its translation: CSVEGSHGYTF.

The chain couples TRBV6-2 or TRBV6-3 to TRBJ2-7; D ambiguous. Germline lookup yields CDR1 MNHEY and CDR2 SVGEGT. V was shortened by 5 bases and J by 2 bases, with 13 bases between the two germline ends. The length of the CDR3 is 14 residues. CDR3 protein: CASSLPTEPYEQYF. The DNA of the CDR3 is TGTGCCAGCAGTCTCCCGACGGAGCCCTACGAGCAGTACTTC.

In its sample, this clone was seen once. V usage is TRBV4-3 and J usage is TRBJ1-4, with D possibly TRBD1 on 5 matching bases. Between the trimmed V and J ends, which lost 3 bases and 8 bases, there was a span of 16 bases. Germline CDR1 and CDR2: LGHNA and YSLEER. This CDR3 is built from 15 residues. The chain's CDR3 is CASSHPLGGEEKLFF. CDR3 DNA: TGCGCCAGCAGCCACCCATTGGGGGGGGAAGAAAAACTGTTTTTT.

The CDR3 DNA reads TGTGCCATCAGTGAGTCGACGGGAGGGTCCTACAATGAGCAGTTCTTC. Translated: CAISESTGGSYNEQFF. The rearrangement joins TRBV10-3 to TRBJ2-1; TRBD2 agrees at 8 bases. This CDR3 spans 16 amino acids. V was clipped by 0 bases and J by 1 base; unmatched bases: 2. The germline gives CDR1 ENHRY, CDR2 SYGVKD.

The chain is built from TRBV10-1 and TRBJ1-6; 7 bases fit TRBD1. V shed 6 bases and J 6 bases; nucleotides not matched to a gene: 5. The CDR3 sequence is 14 residues long. The germline gives CDR1 WNHNN, CDR2 SYGVQD (reference sequence). The DNA for the CDR3 is TGCGCCAGCAGCCCCGGGACAGTTAATTCACCCCTCCACTTT. This encodes CASSPGTVNSPLHF.

V usage is TRBV18 and J usage is TRBJ1-2; D is unresolved. The germline gives CDR1 KGHSH, CDR2 LQKENI. Trimming pared 4 bases from V and 3 bases from J, leaving 9 bases between. This CDR3 spans 13 amino acids. This CDR3 reads CASSLGGDYGYTF. CDR3 nucleotide sequence: TGTGCCAGCTCACTAGGAGGAGACTATGGCTACACCTTC.

This chain connects TRBV6-2 or TRBV6-3 to TRBJ2-1; 11 bases align to TRBD2. J was trimmed by 9 bases and V by 4 bases; bases with no gene match: 17. This CDR3 is 18 amino acids long. Germline V gives CDR1 MNHEY, CDR2 SVGEGT. The CDR3 region has the DNA TGTGCCAGCAGTTCTGCCCCCGGCGGTAGCGGGAGGGTGGCTGAGCAGTTCTTC. Translation: CASSSAPGGSGRVAEQFF.

This chain uses TRBV18 with TRBJ1-6; perhaps TRBD1 as D (5 bases). Trimming removed 3 bases at V and 7 bases at J, with 13 bases between. The CDR3 contains 15 residues. Per germline, CDR1 KGHSH and CDR2 LQKENI. The CDR3 nucleotides read TGTGCCAGCTCACCTGAGGGACGGAGAAATTCACCCCTCCACTTT. It specifies CASSPEGRRNSPLHF.

The chain has TRBV7-3 and TRBJ1-2; D is unclear. The CDR3 loop spans 15 amino acids. V was cut by 2 bases and J by 7 bases, with 17 bases left in between. CDR1 and CDR2 from the germline V gene are SGHTA and FQGTGA. The chain's CDR3 is CASSLVGDSPPGYTF. CDR3 sequence (DNA): TGTGCCAGCAGCTTAGTTGGTGACTCCCCCCCTGGCTACACCTTC.

The chain couples TRBV19 to TRBJ1-1; 8 bases fit TRBD1. J lost 3 bases, V lost 3 bases, and 6 bases had no gene match. Germline loops: CDR1 LNHDA, CDR2 SQIVND (reference sequence). There are 15 residues in the CDR3. CDR3 in DNA: TGTGCCAGTAGTATTTGGACAGGGAGATACACTGAAGCTTTCTTT. Translated: CASSIWTGRYTEAFF.

The chain is built from TRBV7-9 and TRBJ2-7, with D perhaps being TRBD1 or TRBD2 (5 bases each). Per germline, CDR1 SEHNR and CDR2 FQNEAQ (reference sequence). CDR3 length equals 13 residues. Trimming took off 2 bases at V and 7 bases at J, with 12 bases between the two ends. The CDR3 here is CASSLNRGGEQYF. The CDR3 region has the DNA TGTGCCAGCAGCTTAAATCGTGGGGGAGAGCAGTACTTC.

The rearrangement links TRBV18 to TRBJ2-7; 9 bases align to TRBD1. With V trimmed by 3 bases and J by 4 bases, 4 bases remained unmatched. The CDR3 totals 14 residues. Germline CDR1 and CDR2: KGHSH and LQKENI. The CDR3 reads CASSPGDRAYEQYF. Written as DNA, the CDR3 is TGTGCCAGCTCACCCGGGGACAGGGCGTACGAGCAGTACTTC. The complete variable domain, with remaining parts taken from reference TRBV18 and TRBJ2-7, reads NAGVMQNPRHLVRRRGQEARLRCSPMKGHSHVYWYRQLPEEGLKFMVYLQKENIIDESGMPKERFSAEFPKEGPSILRIQQVVRGDSAAYFCASSPGDRAYEQYFGPGTRLTVT.

This clone was counted once. This chain uses TRBV25-1 with TRBJ2-7; TRBD2 matches 14 bases. Germline V gene sequence: CDR1 MGHDK, CDR2 SYGVNS. This CDR3 contains 15 residues. The junction had 2 bases not matched to a gene; V was cut back by 3 bases and J by 4 bases. Written as DNA, the CDR3 is TGTGCCAGCAGTGAGGGACTAGCGGGAGTGTACGAGCAGTACTTC. The encoded protein is CASSEGLAGVYEQYF.

This chain links TRBV28 with TRBJ1-1; D ambiguous. The germline gives CDR1 MDHEN, CDR2 SYDVKM. This CDR3 is built from 15 residues. The germline V and J ends were trimmed by 6 bases and 0 bases, with 14 bases remaining between them. In nucleotides, the CDR3 is TGTGCCAGCAGCTCCGTCCCACAGATGAACACTGAAGCTTTCTTT. Translation: CASSSVPQMNTEAFF.

The V gene is TRBV2, the J gene TRBJ2-2; TRBD2 matches at 12 bases. This CDR3 is built from 16 residues. Losses at the gene ends were 5 bases for V and 5 bases for J; bases not matched to a gene: 6. Germline-derived CDR1 and CDR2 are SNHLY and FYNNEI. The CDR3 loop reads CASSQTSGSVTGELFF. The CDR3 DNA is TGTGCCAGCAGTCAGACTAGCGGGAGTGTAACCGGGGAGCTGTTTTTT.

V usage is TRBV10-2 and J usage is TRBJ2-7; D ambiguous. V dropped 3 bases and J dropped 4 bases, with 13 bases sitting between them. From germline, CDR1 is WSHSY and CDR2 SAAADI. This CDR3 has 14 residues. CDR3 nucleotide sequence: TGCGCCAGCAGTGAAGTCATTAGGATATACGAGCAGTACTTC. This gives the protein CASSEVIRIYEQYF.

The genes are TRBV10-2 and TRBJ2-7; D is perhaps TRBD1 (6 bases). CDR1 and CDR2 (germline): WSHSY, SAAADI. The CDR3 spans 13 residues. V was shortened by 10 bases and J by 1 base, with 14 bases between the two germline ends. CDR3 coding DNA: TGCGCCACCAAGGACAGCTCATCCTACGAGCAGTACTTC. This sequence encodes CATKDSSSYEQYF.

This clone has only a few counts. The chain carries TRBV19 and TRBJ1-3; D gene uncertain. V lost 6 bases, J lost 0 bases, and 12 bases lay in between. The germline gives CDR1 LNHDA, CDR2 SQIVND (reference sequence). This CDR3 has 15 residues. The CDR3 bases are TGTGCCAGTAGGGAACGCGTGAGCTCTGGAAACACCATATATTTT. The encoded protein is CASRERVSSGNTIYF.